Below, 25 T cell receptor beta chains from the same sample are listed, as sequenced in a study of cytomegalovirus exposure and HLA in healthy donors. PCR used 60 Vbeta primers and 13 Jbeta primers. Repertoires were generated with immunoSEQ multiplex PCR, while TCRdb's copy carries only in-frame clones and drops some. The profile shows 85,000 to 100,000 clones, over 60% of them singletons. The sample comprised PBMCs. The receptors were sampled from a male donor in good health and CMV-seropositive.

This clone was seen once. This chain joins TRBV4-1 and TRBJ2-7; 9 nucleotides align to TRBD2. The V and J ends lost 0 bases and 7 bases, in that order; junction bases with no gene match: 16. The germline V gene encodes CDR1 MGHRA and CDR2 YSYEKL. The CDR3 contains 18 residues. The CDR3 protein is CASSQDKGRLAVLREQYF. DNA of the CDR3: TGCGCCAGCAGCCAAGATAAGGGGCGACTAGCGGTACTTCGGGAGCAGTACTTC.

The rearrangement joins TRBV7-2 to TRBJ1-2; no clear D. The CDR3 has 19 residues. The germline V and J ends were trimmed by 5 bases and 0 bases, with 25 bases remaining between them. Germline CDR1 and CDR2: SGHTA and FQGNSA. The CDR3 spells CASSKNRVRSSTSNYGYTF. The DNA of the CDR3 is TGTGCCAGCAGCAAAAACAGAGTCCGGTCCTCTACTTCTAACTATGGCTACACCTTC. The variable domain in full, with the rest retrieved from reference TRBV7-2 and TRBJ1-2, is GAGVSQSPSNKVTEKGKDVELRCDPISGHTALYWYRQSLGQGLEFLIYFQGNSAPDKSGLPSDRFSAERTGGSVSTLTIQRTQQEDSAVYLCASSKNRVRSSTSNYGYTFGSGTRLTVV.

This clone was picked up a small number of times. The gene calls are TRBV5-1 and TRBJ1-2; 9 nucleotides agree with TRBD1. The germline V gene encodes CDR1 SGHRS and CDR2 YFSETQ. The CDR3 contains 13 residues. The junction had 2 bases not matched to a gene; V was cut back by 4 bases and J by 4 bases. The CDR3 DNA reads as TGCGCCAGCAGCAAGGACAGGGGCTATGGCTACACCTTC. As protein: CASSKDRGYGYTF.

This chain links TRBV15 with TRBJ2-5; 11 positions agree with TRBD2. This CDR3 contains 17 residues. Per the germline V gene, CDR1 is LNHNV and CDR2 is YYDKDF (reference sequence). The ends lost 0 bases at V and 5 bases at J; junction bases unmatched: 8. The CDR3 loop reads CATSREGTSGGWETQYF. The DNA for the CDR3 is TGTGCCACCAGCAGAGAAGGAACTAGCGGGGGTTGGGAGACCCAGTACTTC.

CDR3 region: CASSLEGRGNEKLFF. The DNA of the CDR3 is TGTGCCAGCAGCTTGGAAGGGCGGGGTAATGAAAAACTGTTTTTT. This rearrangement joins TRBV5-8 to TRBJ1-4; no definite D call. The CDR3 sequence is 15 residues long. Germline CDR1 is SGHTS and CDR2 is YDEGEE. V was trimmed by 0 bases and J by 4 bases, leaving 10 bases between them.

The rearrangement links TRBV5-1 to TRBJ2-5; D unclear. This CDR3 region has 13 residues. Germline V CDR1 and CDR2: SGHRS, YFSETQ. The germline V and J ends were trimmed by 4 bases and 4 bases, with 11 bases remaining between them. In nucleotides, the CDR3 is TGCGCCAGCAGCCATGACACCCGAGAGACCCAGTACTTC. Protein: CASSHDTRETQYF.

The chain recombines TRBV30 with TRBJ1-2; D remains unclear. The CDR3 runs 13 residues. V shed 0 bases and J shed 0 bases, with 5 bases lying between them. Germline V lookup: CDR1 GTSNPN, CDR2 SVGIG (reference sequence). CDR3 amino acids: CAWSVGANYGYTF. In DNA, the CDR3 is TGTGCCTGGAGTGTAGGAGCTAACTATGGCTACACCTTC.

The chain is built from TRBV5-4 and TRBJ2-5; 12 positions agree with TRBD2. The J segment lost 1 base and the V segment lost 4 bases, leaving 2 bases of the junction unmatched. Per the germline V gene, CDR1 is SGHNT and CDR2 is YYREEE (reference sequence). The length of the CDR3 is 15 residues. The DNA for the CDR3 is TGTGCCAGCAGCCGGACTAGCGGGGCCCAAGAGACCCAGTACTTC. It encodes CASSRTSGAQETQYF.

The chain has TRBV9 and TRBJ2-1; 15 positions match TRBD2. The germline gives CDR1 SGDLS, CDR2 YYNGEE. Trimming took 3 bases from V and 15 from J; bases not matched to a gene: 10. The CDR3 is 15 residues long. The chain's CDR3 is CASSATGTSGGPGFF. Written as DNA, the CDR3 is TGTGCCAGCAGCGCTACCGGGACTAGCGGGGGGCCGGGGTTCTTC.

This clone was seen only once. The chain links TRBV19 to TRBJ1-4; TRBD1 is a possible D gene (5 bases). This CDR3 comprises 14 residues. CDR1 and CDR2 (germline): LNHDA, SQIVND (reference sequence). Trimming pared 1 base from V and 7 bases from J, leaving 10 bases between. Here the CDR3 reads CASSIGGRSEKLFF. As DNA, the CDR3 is TGTGCCAGTAGTATAGGGGGCCGGAGTGAAAAACTGTTTTTT. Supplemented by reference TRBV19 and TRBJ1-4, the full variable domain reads DGGITQSPKYLFRKEGQNVTLSCEQNLNHDAMYWYRQDPGQGLRLIYYSQIVNDFQKGDIAEGYSVSREKKESFPLTVTSAQKNPTAFYLCASSIGGRSEKLFFGSGTQLSVL.

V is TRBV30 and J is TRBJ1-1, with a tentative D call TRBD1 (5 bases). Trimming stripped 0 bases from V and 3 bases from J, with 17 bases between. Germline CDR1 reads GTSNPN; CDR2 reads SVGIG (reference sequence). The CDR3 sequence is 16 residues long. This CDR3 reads CAWSVPRGRGDTEAFF. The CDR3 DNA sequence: TGTGCCTGGAGTGTACCGCGGGGAAGGGGCGACACTGAAGCTTTCTTT.

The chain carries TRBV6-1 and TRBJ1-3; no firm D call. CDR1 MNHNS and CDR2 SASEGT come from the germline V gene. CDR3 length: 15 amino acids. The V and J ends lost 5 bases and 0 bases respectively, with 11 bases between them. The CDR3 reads CASSSPQYSGNTIYF. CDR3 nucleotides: TGTGCCAGCAGTTCTCCACAGTACTCTGGAAACACCATATATTTT.

In DNA form, the CDR3 reads TGTGCCAGCAGCTTAGACAGGCAGAAAGAGACCCAGTACTTC. It is translated as CASSLDRQKETQYF. V gene TRBV7-2 combines with J gene TRBJ2-5; tentatively, D is TRBD1 (5 bases). V dropped 1 base and J dropped 3 bases, with 9 bases sitting between them. Per the germline V gene, CDR1 is SGHTA and CDR2 is FQGNSA. The CDR3 length is 14 residues.

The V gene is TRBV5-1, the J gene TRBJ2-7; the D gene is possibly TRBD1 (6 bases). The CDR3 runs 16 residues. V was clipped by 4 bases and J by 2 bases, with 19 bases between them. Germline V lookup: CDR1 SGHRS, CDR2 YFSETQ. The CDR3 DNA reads TGCGCCAGCAGCACTTCGACAGGAAAGGGAACCTACGAGCAGTACTTC. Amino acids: CASSTSTGKGTYEQYF.

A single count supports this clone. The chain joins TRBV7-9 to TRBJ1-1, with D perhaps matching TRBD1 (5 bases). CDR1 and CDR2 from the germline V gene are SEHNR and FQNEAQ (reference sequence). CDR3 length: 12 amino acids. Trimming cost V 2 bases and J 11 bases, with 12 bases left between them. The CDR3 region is CASSLRRDEAFF. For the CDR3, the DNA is TGTGCCAGCAGCTTAAGGCGGGACGAGGCTTTCTTT.

In DNA, the CDR3 is TGTGCCACCAGCAGAGTGGGAACAGGGGTCACTGAAGCTTTCTTT. Residues: CATSRVGTGVTEAFF. The chain combines TRBV15 with TRBJ1-1, with TRBD1 matching over 7 bases. Germline V gene sequence: CDR1 LNHNV, CDR2 YYDKDF (reference sequence). This CDR3 region has 15 residues. Unmatched junction bases numbered 6, after V lost 1 base and J lost 4 bases.

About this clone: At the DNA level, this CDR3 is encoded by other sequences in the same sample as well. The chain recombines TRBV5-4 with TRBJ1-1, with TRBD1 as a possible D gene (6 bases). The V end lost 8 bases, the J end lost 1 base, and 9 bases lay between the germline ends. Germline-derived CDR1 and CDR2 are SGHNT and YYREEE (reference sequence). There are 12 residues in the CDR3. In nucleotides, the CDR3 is TGTGCCAGTACGGACAGGAACACTGAAGCTTTCTTT. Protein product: CASTDRNTEAFF.

CDR3: CASSYSSSGGAFF. The CDR3, as DNA: TGTGCCAGCAGTTATAGCTCGTCCGGTGGGGCTTTCTTT. The V call is TRBV6-6, the J call TRBJ1-1; D unclear. Between the trimmed V and J ends, which lost 3 bases and 11 bases, there was a span of 16 bases. The CDR3 is 13 residues long. Looked up from germline, CDR1 is MNHNY and CDR2 is SVGAGI (reference sequence).

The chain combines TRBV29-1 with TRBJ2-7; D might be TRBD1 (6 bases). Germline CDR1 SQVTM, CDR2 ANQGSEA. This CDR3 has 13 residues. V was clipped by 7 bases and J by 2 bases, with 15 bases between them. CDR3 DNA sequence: TGCAGCGCTTTATTACGGGACACCTACGAGCAGTACTTC. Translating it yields CSALLRDTYEQYF.

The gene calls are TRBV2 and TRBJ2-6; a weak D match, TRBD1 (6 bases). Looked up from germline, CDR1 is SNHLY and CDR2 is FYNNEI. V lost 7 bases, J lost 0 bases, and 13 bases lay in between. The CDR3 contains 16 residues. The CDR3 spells CASNGGRASGANVLTF. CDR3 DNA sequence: TGTGCCAGCAATGGGGGCAGAGCCTCTGGGGCCAACGTCCTGACTTTC.

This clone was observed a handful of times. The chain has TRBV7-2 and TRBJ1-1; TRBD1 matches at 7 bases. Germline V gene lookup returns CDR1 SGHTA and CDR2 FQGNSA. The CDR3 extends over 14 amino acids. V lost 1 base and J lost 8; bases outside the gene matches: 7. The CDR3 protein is CASSLGAGGREAFF. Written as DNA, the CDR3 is TGTGCCAGCAGCTTAGGCGCAGGGGGACGCGAAGCTTTCTTT. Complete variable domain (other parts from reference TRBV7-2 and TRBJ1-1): GAGVSQSPSNKVTEKGKDVELRCDPISGHTALYWYRQSLGQGLEFLIYFQGNSAPDKSGLPSDRFSAERTGGSVSTLTIQRTQQEDSAVYLCASSLGAGGREAFFGQGTRLTVV.

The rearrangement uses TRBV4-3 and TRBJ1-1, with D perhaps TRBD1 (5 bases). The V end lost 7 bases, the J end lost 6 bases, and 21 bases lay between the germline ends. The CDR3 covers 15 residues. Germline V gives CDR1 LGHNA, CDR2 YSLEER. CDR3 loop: CASTSGTGGIAEAFF. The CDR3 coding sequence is TGCGCCAGCACCTCCGGGACGGGGGGAATCGCTGAAGCTTTCTTT.

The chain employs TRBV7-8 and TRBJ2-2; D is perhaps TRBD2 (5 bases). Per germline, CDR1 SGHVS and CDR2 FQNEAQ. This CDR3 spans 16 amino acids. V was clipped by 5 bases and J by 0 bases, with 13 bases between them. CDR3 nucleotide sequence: TGTGCCAGCAGCCTCCGTGAGGGATCGAACACCGGGGAGCTGTTTTTT. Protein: CASSLREGSNTGELFF.

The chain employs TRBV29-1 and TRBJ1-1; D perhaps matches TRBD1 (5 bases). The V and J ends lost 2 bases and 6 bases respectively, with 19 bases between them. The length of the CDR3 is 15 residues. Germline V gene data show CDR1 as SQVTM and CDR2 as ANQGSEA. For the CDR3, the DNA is TGCAGCGTTGAACCTCGGCTCTCGGGGGTTCCTGAAGCTTTCTTT. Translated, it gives CSVEPRLSGVPEAFF.

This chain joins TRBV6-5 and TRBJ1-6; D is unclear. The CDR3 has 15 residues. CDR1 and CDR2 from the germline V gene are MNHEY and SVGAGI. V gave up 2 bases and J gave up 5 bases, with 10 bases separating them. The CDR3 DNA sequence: TGTGCCAGCAGTTACAAAACAGTTAATAATTCACCCCTCCACTTT. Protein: CASSYKTVNNSPLHF.